These T cell receptor beta chains were read from a single sample in a study of T cell repertoires in cytomegalovirus infection. Each CDR3 protein gets one entry after TCRdb re-called the reads with MiXCR. Of 150,000 to 200,000 distinct CDR3 sequences in the sample, nearly 9.5% were seen once. Sequences were obtained from PBMCs. These receptors were collected from a human donor in good health (CMV status not recorded). Some clones in this sample may be carry-over from other donors' samples. CDR3s include the opening cysteine and the closing phenylalanine or tryptophan. A D gene is named only where the DNA matches it firmly. Some rows mark clone size as missing; the rest say once, few, many or name a class of expanded clone.

D gene | CDR3 length | J gene | clone size | V gene | CDR3 DNA | CDR3 protein
- | 13 | TRBJ1-1 | - | TRBV7-8 | TGTGCCAGCAGCTTACGGGTTCACACTGAAGCTTTCTTT | CASSLRVHTEAFF
TRBD1 | 14 | TRBJ1-1 | many | TRBV7-2 | TGTGCCAGCAGCGGAGGACAGGGAAACACTGAAGCTTTCTTT | CASSGGQGNTEAFF
TRBD1 | 15 | TRBJ2-1 | many | TRBV6-6 | TGTGCCAGCAGTTATCACAGGACAGGAGACAATGAGCAGTTCTTC | CASSYHRTGDNEQFF
- | 14 | TRBJ2-5 | many | TRBV7-2 | TGTGCCAGCAGCTTAGATCGGAGGCCCGGGGCCCAGTACTTC | CASSLDRRPGAQYF
- | 16 | TRBJ1-5 | - | TRBV28 | TGTGCCAGCAGTTTATGGCAGGGTAGAGGCAATCAGCCCCAGCATTTT | CASSLWQGRGNQPQHF
- | 14 | TRBJ1-2 | many | TRBV12-3/TRBV12-4 | TGTGCCAGCAGTTTGAACAGGGTGAGCTATGGCTACACCTTC | CASSLNRVSYGYTF
- | 13 | TRBJ2-7 | many | TRBV7-9 | TGTGCCAGCAGCTTGAGTGCCGTCTACGAGCAGTACTTC | CASSLSAVYEQYF
TRBD2 | 12 | TRBJ2-7 | - | TRBV28 | TGTGCCAGCAGTTTGGGTGTAGCGGGAGTTGAGTTC | CASSLGVAGVEF
TRBD2 | 17 | TRBJ2-3 | - | TRBV11-3 | TGTGCCAGCAGCTCCGGACTAGCGGGGGGGCCGGCAGATACGCAGTATTTT | CASSSGLAGGPADTQYF
TRBD2 | 19 | TRBJ2-1 | many | TRBV12-3/TRBV12-4 | TGTGCCAGCAGTTTCCGGACTAGCGGGAGGCGAGAGACCTACAATGAGCAGTTCTTC | CASSFRTSGRRETYNEQFF
TRBD2 | 14 | TRBJ2-1 | - | TRBV7-2 | TGTGCCAGCAGCCCGGGACTAGCGTTTAATGAGCAGTTCTTC | CASSPGLAFNEQFF
- | 14 | TRBJ1-2 | few | TRBV6-4 | TGTGCCAGCAGTGACTCGGCCTCTAGCTATGGCTACACCTTC | CASSDSASSYGYTF
- | 15 | TRBJ1-5 | many | TRBV15 | TGTGCCACCAGCAGAGATAAGGGGTTCAATCAGCCCCAGCATTTT | CATSRDKGFNQPQHF
- | 11 | TRBJ2-1 | - | TRBV30 | TGTGCCTGGAGTGGAGCATATGAGCAGTTCTTC | CAWSGAYEQFF
- | 14 | TRBJ1-1 | - | TRBV20-1 | TGCAGTGCCGAGAAAGGGGCAGGGAGCACTGAAGCTTTCTTT | CSAEKGAGSTEAFF
TRBD2 | 13 | TRBJ2-5 | - | TRBV20-1 | TGCAGTGCTTCACTAGCGGGGCAAGAGACCCAGTACTTC | CSASLAGQETQYF
TRBD1 | 18 | TRBJ2-6 | many | TRBV7-2 | TGTGCCAGCAGCCCCCGTGTGACAGGGTCCTCTGGGGCCAACGTCCTGACTTTC | CASSPRVTGSSGANVLTF
- | 14 | TRBJ1-5 | many | TRBV7-8 | TGTGCCAGCAGCTTAACCGGGACCGATAAGTTCCAGCATTTT | CASSLTGTDKFQHF
TRBD2 | 12 | TRBJ2-1 | many | TRBV12-3/TRBV12-4 | TGTGCCAGCAGCGGGACTAGCAATGAGCAGTTCTTC | CASSGTSNEQFF
TRBD1 | 18 | TRBJ1-5 | few | TRBV12-3/TRBV12-4 | TGTGCCAGCAGTTTTGGGGACAGGGGAATCTATAGCAATCAGCCCCAGCATTTT | CASSFGDRGIYSNQPQHF
- | 14 | TRBJ1-1 | many | TRBV2 | TGTGCCACCCGGGGAAGCGGCATGAACACTGAAGCTTTCTTT | CATRGSGMNTEAFF
TRBD2 | 14 | TRBJ2-1 | - | TRBV28 | TGTGCCAGCAGCAGACTAGCAGTCAACAATGAGCAGTTCTTC | CASSRLAVNNEQFF
- | 14 | TRBJ1-1 | - | TRBV28 | TGTGCCAGCAGTTTATGGTCTAGGAGGAGTGAAGCTTTCTTT | CASSLWSRRSEAFF
- | 14 | TRBJ2-7 | - | TRBV7-9 | TGTGCCAGCAGCCCCTCGGTCCTAATCTACGAGCAGTACTTC | CASSPSVLIYEQYF
- | 11 | TRBJ1-1 | many | TRBV28 | TGTGCCAGCAGTAAGAGGACTGAAGCTTTCTTT | CASSKRTEAFF
TRBD1 | 16 | TRBJ2-4 | few | TRBV28 | TGTGCCAGCAGTATAGACAGGGCGAGAGACAAAAACATTCAGTACTTC | CASSIDRARDKNIQYF
- | 14 | TRBJ2-5 | many | TRBV7-2 | TGTGCCAGCAGCTTAGACGCGGGTGGGGAGACCCAGTACTTC | CASSLDAGGETQYF
- | 16 | TRBJ1-4 | many | TRBV7-9 | TGTGCCAGCAGCTCCTTACAGGAATCGCTTGATGAAAAACTGTTTTTT | CASSSLQESLDEKLFF
TRBD1 | 15 | TRBJ1-2 | many | TRBV15 | TGTGCCACCAGCAGTGGGACAGGGGGGAACTATGGCTACACCTTC | CATSSGTGGNYGYTF
TRBD1 | 15 | TRBJ2-5 | - | TRBV6-6 | TGTGCCAGCAGCCCGGGACAGCGAAAAGGGGAGACCCAGTACTTC | CASSPGQRKGETQYF
- | 15 | TRBJ1-4 | few | TRBV28 | TGTGCCAGCAGTCCCGCGACAGGAGGTAATGAAAAACTGTTTTTT | CASSPATGGNEKLFF
- | 14 | TRBJ2-7 | many | TRBV7-6 | TGTGCCAGCCAAGATGCGGCAGGGGACTACGAGCAGTACTTC | CASQDAAGDYEQYF
- | 13 | TRBJ2-2 | - | TRBV14 | TGTGCCAGCAGCCCCCTTCACACCGGGGAGCTGTTTTTT | CASSPLHTGELFF
- | 12 | TRBJ2-3 | many | TRBV6-2/TRBV6-3 | TGTGCCAGCAGTGATGAGGGAGATACGCAGTATTTT | CASSDEGDTQYF
TRBD2 | 15 | TRBJ2-1 | many | TRBV7-8 | TGTGCCAGCAGCTTAGTCTGGGCGGGAGTGAGTGAGCAGTTCTTC | CASSLVWAGVSEQFF
- | 15 | TRBJ1-1 | many | TRBV6-2/TRBV6-3 | TGTGCCAGCAGTTATGGTTCACCGGGTAACACTGAAGCTTTCTTT | CASSYGSPGNTEAFF
TRBD2 | 19 | TRBJ2-2 | many | TRBV7-2 | TGTGCCAGCAGCTTAACTACGGGAGGGCCCCCTACGAGCACCGGGGAGCTGTTTTTT | CASSLTTGGPPTSTGELFF
- | 13 | TRBJ2-2 | - | TRBV29-1 | TGCAGCGTTGATGGACAGAACACCGGGGAGCTGTTTTTT | CSVDGQNTGELFF
- | 14 | TRBJ2-5 | - | TRBV7-9 | TGTGCCAGCAGGAGCCCGGCGGTACAAGAGACCCAGTACTTC | CASRSPAVQETQYF
- | 15 | TRBJ1-1 | - | TRBV30 | TGTGCCTGGAGTACCGGTGATTGGGAGGTGACTGAAGCTTTCTTT | CAWSTGDWEVTEAFF
TRBD1 | 15 | TRBJ2-5 | many | TRBV7-2 | TGTGCCAGCAGCTTAGAGGGACAGGGAAGTGAGACCCAGTACTTC | CASSLEGQGSETQYF
- | 14 | TRBJ1-1 | few | TRBV2 | TGTGCCAGCAGTGGAGCCTCCTTGGGCACTGAAGCTTTCTTT | CASSGASLGTEAFF
TRBD1 | 15 | TRBJ2-5 | few | TRBV28 | TGTGCCAGCAGTAGGGACGAACAGGGGCAGGAGACCCAGTACTTC | CASSRDEQGQETQYF
- | 13 | TRBJ1-2 | - | TRBV14 | TGTGCCAGCAGCCCACAGGCGACCTATGGCTACACCTTC | CASSPQATYGYTF
TRBD1 | 15 | TRBJ1-1 | medium-sized | TRBV24-1 | TGTGCCACCGCACCCGGGACAGGGACCAACACTGAAGCTTTCTTT | CATAPGTGTNTEAFF
TRBD1 | 18 | TRBJ1-5 | many | TRBV12-5 | TGTGCTAGTGTCCCTGGGGGACAGGGGGAATATAGCAATCAGCCCCAGCATTTT | CASVPGGQGEYSNQPQHF
- | 14 | TRBJ2-2 | - | TRBV29-1 | TGCAGCGTTGATCGGGGGATTCGGACCGGGGAGCTGTTTTTT | CSVDRGIRTGELFF
- | 15 | TRBJ2-2 | few | TRBV5-1 | TGCGCCAGCAGCCTCCAACCCAGGGGATCCGGGGAGCTGTTTTTT | CASSLQPRGSGELFF
TRBD1 | 13 | TRBJ1-1 | - | TRBV5-1 | TGCGCCAGCAGCTGGGGGACAGGGACTGAAGCTTTCTTT | CASSWGTGTEAFF
- | 14 | TRBJ2-2 | many | TRBV4-3 | TGCGCCAGCAGCAGAAGACAGAACACCGGGGAGCTGTTTTTT | CASSRRQNTGELFF
- | 12 | TRBJ1-1 | - | TRBV28 | TGTGCCAGCAGTTTAGGCAGGGACGCGGCTTTCTTT | CASSLGRDAAFF
- | 14 | TRBJ1-4 | once | TRBV4-3 | TGCGCCAGCAGCCATGCAGCAACTAATGAAAAACTGTTTTTT | CASSHAATNEKLFF
- | 15 | TRBJ2-5 | many | TRBV7-8 | TGTGCCAGCAGCTTAGCGGGGGGCAGAACAGAGACCCAGTACTTC | CASSLAGGRTETQYF
- | 14 | TRBJ1-2 | - | TRBV28 | TGTGCCAGCAGTTTTGAAGGGGCCCTGTACGCCTACACCTTC | CASSFEGALYAYTF
- | 11 | TRBJ2-1 | many | TRBV20-1 | TGCAGTGCCCCCCGTTTGAATGAGCAGTTCTTC | CSAPRLNEQFF
- | 16 | TRBJ1-1 | - | TRBV2 | TGTGCCAGCACCGCCGGAGAGGCACACGGGACCACTGAAGCTTTCTTT | CASTAGEAHGTTEAFF
- | 15 | TRBJ1-5 | - | TRBV2 | TGTGCCAGCAAAGGGAGGACACAGGATAATCAGCCCCAGCATTTT | CASKGRTQDNQPQHF
- | 14 | TRBJ1-5 | few | TRBV6-2/TRBV6-3 | TGTGCCAGCAGTTACAGGGCGACGAATCAGCCCCAGCATTTT | CASSYRATNQPQHF
- | 13 | TRBJ2-7 | many | TRBV10-2 | TGCGCCAGCCTAGGGACCGCTTCGCTCGAGCAGTACTTC | CASLGTASLEQYF